This T cell receptor beta chain is from a study of blood T cell repertoires in COVID-19. In the source study's methods: Nucleated cell number was recorded as an estimate derived from reference gene primer amplification. Generated by immunoSEQ multiplex PCR, the TCRdb table keeps only in-frame clones and is missing some. V, J and clone size derive from that table, while D and trimming were established from the DNA sequence. This table holds 210,000 or so clones, around 84% found once. In terms of age and location, participants ranged from about 18 to 100 years and lived in under 30 US areas. Participant-reported clinical history was the basis for cohort assignment. The receptor was isolated from a woman aged 40 to 49 with acute COVID-19. The source material was PBMCs or T cells enriched from blood (not recorded which).

The CDR3 region is CASSLRSAGGGRYEQYF. Written as DNA, the CDR3 is TGTGCCAGCAGCTTACGATCAGCGGGAGGCGGTAGATACGAGCAGTACTTC. The gene calls are TRBV7-2 and TRBJ2-7; TRBD2 agrees at 9 bases. The trim removed 2 bases at V and 4 bases at J, leaving 12 bases unmatched. The CDR3 contains 17 residues. The germline CDR1 and CDR2 sequences are SGHTA and FQGNSA.